Sequencing of this T cell receptor (beta chain) was carried out in a study of identical twins. Study results and limitations: Twin pairs' shared out-of-frame alpha sequences were enriched in low generation probability.

This clonotype was counted at least ten times. The target antigen is unknown. The CDR3 is 13 amino acids. Germline CDR1 reads SQVTM; CDR2 reads ANQGSEA. Trimming shortened V by 3 bases and J by 4 bases, and 12 bases separated the two germline ends. It was template switching that added a universal primer site, and there were unique molecular identifiers on the cDNA. TCRdb redid the calling of the 5' RACE reads with MiXCR, one entry per CDR3 protein. The data show hundreds of thousands of distinct CDR3 sequences, 8% to 9% seen once. A further study also used this sample, focusing on yellow fever vaccine responses in identical twins.

This receptor was taken from a woman in her late teens or twenties in good health. Specimen: PBMCs. This sequence joins TRBV29-1 and TRBJ1-1; TRBD1 is a possible D gene (5 bases). The CDR3 sequence is CSVEIGGATEAFF. CDR3 sequence (DNA): TGCAGCGTTGAGATTGGCGGGGCCACTGAAGCTTTCTTT.